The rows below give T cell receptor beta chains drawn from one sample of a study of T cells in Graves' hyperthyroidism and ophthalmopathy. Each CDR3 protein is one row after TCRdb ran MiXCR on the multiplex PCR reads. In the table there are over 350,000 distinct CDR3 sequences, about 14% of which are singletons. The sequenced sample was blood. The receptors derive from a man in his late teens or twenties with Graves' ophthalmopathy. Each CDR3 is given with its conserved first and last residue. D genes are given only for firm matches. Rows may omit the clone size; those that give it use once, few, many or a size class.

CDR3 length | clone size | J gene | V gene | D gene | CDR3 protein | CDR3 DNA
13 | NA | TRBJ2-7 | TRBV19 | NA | CASSTASTGEQYF | TGTGCCAGTAGTACTGCCAGCACGGGCGAGCAGTACTTC
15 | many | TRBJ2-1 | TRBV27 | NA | CASSLDTSRYNEQFF | TGTGCCAGCAGTTTAGACACCTCGCGGTACAATGAGCAGTTCTTC
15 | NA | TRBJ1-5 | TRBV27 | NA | CASSLSRQSNQPQHF | TGTGCCAGCAGTTTATCTCGCCAGAGCAATCAGCCCCAGCATTTT
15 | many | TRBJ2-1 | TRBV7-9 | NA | CASSPLGWGPAEQFF | TGTGCCAGCAGCCCGCTCGGGTGGGGGCCCGCTGAGCAGTTCTTC
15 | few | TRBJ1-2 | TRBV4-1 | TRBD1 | CASSQAPETGSGYTF | TGCGCCAGCAGCCAAGCCCCCGAGACAGGGAGCGGCTACACCTTC
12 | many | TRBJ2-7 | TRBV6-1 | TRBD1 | CASSTGTGEQYF | TGTGCCAGCAGTACAGGGACAGGCGAGCAGTACTTC
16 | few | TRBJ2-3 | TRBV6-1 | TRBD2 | CASTPAAGGPGDTQYF | TGTGCCAGCACCCCCGCAGCGGGGGGGCCAGGAGATACGCAGTATTTT
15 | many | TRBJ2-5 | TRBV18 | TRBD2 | CASSTGSGSKETQYF | TGTGCCAGCTCAACGGGTAGCGGGAGTAAAGAGACCCAGTACTTC
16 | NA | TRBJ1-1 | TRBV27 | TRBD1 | CASSHSDRVPNTEAFF | TGTGCCAGCAGTCATTCGGACAGGGTCCCGAACACTGAAGCTTTCTTT
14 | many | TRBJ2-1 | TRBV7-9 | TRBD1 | CASSWPGQGNEQFF | TGTGCCAGCAGCTGGCCGGGACAGGGAAATGAGCAGTTCTTC
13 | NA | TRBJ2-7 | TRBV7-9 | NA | CASSSRGLHEQYF | TGTGCCAGCAGCTCTAGAGGACTCCACGAGCAGTACTTC
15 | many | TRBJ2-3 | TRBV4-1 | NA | CASSQDQGHTDTQYF | TGCGCCAGCAGCCAAGATCAGGGCCACACAGATACGCAGTATTTT
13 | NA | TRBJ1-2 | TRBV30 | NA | CAWSRQSSYGYTF | TGTGCCTGGAGTCGGCAGTCCTCCTATGGCTACACCTTC
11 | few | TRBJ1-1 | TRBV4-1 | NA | CASSQYRKAFF | TGCGCCAGCAGCCAATACAGGAAAGCTTTCTTT
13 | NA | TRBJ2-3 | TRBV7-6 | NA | CASSLFDTDTQYF | TGTGCCAGCAGCTTATTTGACACAGATACGCAGTATTTT
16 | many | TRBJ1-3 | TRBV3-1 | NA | CASSHGDGLSGNTIYF | TGTGCCAGCAGCCATGGGGACGGTCTCTCTGGAAACACCATATATTTT
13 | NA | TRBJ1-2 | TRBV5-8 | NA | CASSLLSREGYTF | TGTGCCAGCAGCTTATTGTCCAGGGAAGGCTACACCTTC
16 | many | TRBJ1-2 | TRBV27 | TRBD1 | CASSLTLDRGNYGYTF | TGTGCCAGCAGCCTTACCCTCGACAGGGGCAACTATGGCTACACCTTC
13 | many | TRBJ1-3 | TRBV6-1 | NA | CASSDPAGNTIYF | TGTGCCAGCTCGGACCCCGCTGGAAACACCATATATTTT
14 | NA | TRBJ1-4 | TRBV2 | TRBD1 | CASSAGQTNEKLFF | TGTGCCAGCTCTGCGGGACAGACTAATGAAAAACTGTTTTTT
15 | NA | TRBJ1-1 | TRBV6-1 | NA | CAGSYVVTGNTEAFF | TGTGCCGGCAGTTACGTGGTCACAGGAAACACTGAAGCTTTCTTT
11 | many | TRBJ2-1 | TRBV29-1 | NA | CSVVRGNEQFF | TGCAGCGTTGTACGGGGCAATGAGCAGTTCTTC
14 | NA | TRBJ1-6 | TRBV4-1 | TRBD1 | CASSHGTGGPPLHF | TGCGCCAGCAGCCATGGCACAGGGGGGCCACCCCTCCACTTT
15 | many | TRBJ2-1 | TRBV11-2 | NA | CASSPEWGAGNEQFF | TGTGCCAGCAGCCCTGAATGGGGGGCCGGGAATGAGCAGTTCTTC
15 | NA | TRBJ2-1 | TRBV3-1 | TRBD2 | CASSPTSAYYNEQFF | TGTGCCAGCAGCCCGACTAGCGCGTATTACAATGAGCAGTTCTTC
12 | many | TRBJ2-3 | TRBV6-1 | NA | CASSEGGDTQYF | TGTGCCAGCAGTGAAGGCGGAGATACGCAGTATTTT
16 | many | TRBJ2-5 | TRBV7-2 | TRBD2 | CASSLVRGGVKETQYF | TGTGCCAGCAGTTTAGTACGCGGGGGGGTTAAAGAGACCCAGTACTTC
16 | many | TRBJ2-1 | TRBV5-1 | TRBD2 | CASSLGWGGSYNEQFF | TGCGCCAGCAGCTTAGGGTGGGGGGGGTCCTACAATGAGCAGTTCTTC
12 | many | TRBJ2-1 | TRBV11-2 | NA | CASRRYHNEQFF | TGTGCCAGCCGCAGGTACCACAATGAGCAGTTCTTC
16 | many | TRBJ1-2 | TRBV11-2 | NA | CASSLVRPGINYGYTF | TGTGCCAGCAGCTTAGTTCGGCCAGGGATTAACTATGGCTACACCTTC
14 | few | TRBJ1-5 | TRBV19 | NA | CASSIDRADQPQHF | TGTGCCAGTAGTATAGACAGGGCAGATCAGCCCCAGCATTTT
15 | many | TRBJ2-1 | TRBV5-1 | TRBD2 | CASSLVRGGYNEQFF | TGCGCCAGCAGCTTGGTGCGGGGGGGCTACAATGAGCAGTTCTTC
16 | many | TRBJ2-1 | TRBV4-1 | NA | CASSQERDPAYNEQFF | TGCGCCAGCAGCCAAGAGAGGGACCCTGCCTACAATGAGCAGTTCTTC
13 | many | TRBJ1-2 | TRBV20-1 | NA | CSAAKGKELGYTF | TGCAGTGCTGCAAAAGGAAAGGAACTTGGCTACACCTTC
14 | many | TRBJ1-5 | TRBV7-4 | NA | CASSLVGCDQPQHF | TGTGCCAGCAGCTTAGTAGGGTGCGATCAGCCCCAGCATTTT
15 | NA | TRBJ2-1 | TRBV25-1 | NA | CASSERGNSYNEQFF | TGTGCCAGCAGTGAAAGGGGGAACTCCTACAATGAGCAGTTCTTC
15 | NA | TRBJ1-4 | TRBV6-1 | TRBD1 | CASSLGQGLGEKLFF | TGTGCCAGCAGTCTAGGACAGGGCCTAGGGGAAAAACTGTTTTTT
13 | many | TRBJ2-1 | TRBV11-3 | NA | CASSHQSYNEQFF | TGTGCCAGCAGCCATCAATCCTACAATGAGCAGTTCTTC
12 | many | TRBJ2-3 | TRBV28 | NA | CASSRPGATQYF | TGTGCCAGCAGCCGACCAGGAGCTACGCAGTATTTT
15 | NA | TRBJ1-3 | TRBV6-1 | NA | CASSLGGVYGNTIYF | TGTGCCAGCAGTTTAGGGGGAGTTTACGGAAACACCATATATTTT
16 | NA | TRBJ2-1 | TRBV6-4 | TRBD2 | CASSYSAGDISFEQFF | TGTGCCAGCAGTTACTCGGCGGGGGATATCTCTTTTGAGCAGTTCTTC
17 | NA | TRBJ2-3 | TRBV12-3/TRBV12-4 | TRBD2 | CASSLRLAGGPRDTQYF | TGTGCCAGCAGTTTAAGGCTAGCGGGGGGGCCGAGAGATACGCAGTATTTT
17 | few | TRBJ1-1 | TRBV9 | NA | CASSEGMGRTTNTEAFF | TGTGCCAGCAGCGAGGGTATGGGGCGGACAACGAACACTGAAGCTTTCTTT
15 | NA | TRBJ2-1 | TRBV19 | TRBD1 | CASRFRDRGYNEQFF | TGTGCCAGTAGATTCCGGGACAGGGGCTACAATGAGCAGTTCTTC
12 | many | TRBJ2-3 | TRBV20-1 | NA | CSAPSGADTQYF | TGCAGTGCCCCTAGTGGGGCAGATACGCAGTATTTT
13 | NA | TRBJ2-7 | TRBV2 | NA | CASSGQEPYEQYF | TGTGCCAGCAGTGGACAGGAACCCTACGAGCAGTACTTC
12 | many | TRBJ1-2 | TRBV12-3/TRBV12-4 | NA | CASTYSLGGYTF | TGTGCCAGCACTTACAGCCTAGGGGGCTACACCTTC
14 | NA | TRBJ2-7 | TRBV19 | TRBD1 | CATSNRGTSYEQYF | TGTGCCACCTCTAACAGGGGCACCTCCTACGAGCAGTACTTC